This TCR beta chain stems from a study of blood T cells in healthy people across ages. This clonotype was observed a few times. Together with a sample-barcoded 5' primer, a J-beta primer mix was included in a second PCR lasting roughly 6 to 12 cycles. In TCRdb, the 5' RACE reads were re-called with MiXCR into one record per CDR3 protein. This sample yields 2 million or so distinct CDR3 sequences, of which about 50% are seen a single time; 2.1% belongs to the top ten. The CDR3 runs to 15 residues. Germline V lookup: CDR1 MDHEN, CDR2 SYDVKM. What was sequenced was blood. V is TRBV28 and J is TRBJ1-2; D is uncertain. The receptor comes from a woman aged 35 to 49 in good health. Here the CDR3 reads CAGGLVSTGFVSYTF. The CDR3 coding sequence is TGTGCGGGAGGTCTTGTCAGCACTGGTTTCGTGTCCTACACCTTC.